The present TCR beta chain was sequenced within a study of shared clonotypes between healthy human individuals. General observations from the study: Donor scarcity curtailed the genetic and exposure-history diversity represented herein. Lower generation probabilities were found for non-shared clonotypes than for those shared by all four donors.

The CDR3 contains 16 residues. Germline loops: CDR1 SGHRS, CDR2 YFSETQ. V lost 0 bases and J lost 8; bases outside the gene matches: 9. The run depth of the assay was deep. Sequenced by immunoSEQ multiplex PCR; TCRdb stores in-frame clones only, minus some. There are around 2.5 million clones in the sample; roughly 93% occur only once, and approximately 0.37% lies in the top ten. Worth noting for this clone: Its antigen is still unknown.

This receptor was taken from a man aged 18 to 30 in good health. Some clones in this sample may be carry-over from other donors' samples. The sample consisted of naive CD4+ T cells from PBMCs. As for subset: CD45RA+ positively selected. The chain has TRBV5-1 and TRBJ2-1, with 9 bases lining up with TRBD2. CDR3 DNA sequence: TGCGCCAGCAGCTTGGTCCCAGCGGGAGGCCCCGATGAGCAGTTCTTC. Translation: CASSLVPAGGPDEQFF.